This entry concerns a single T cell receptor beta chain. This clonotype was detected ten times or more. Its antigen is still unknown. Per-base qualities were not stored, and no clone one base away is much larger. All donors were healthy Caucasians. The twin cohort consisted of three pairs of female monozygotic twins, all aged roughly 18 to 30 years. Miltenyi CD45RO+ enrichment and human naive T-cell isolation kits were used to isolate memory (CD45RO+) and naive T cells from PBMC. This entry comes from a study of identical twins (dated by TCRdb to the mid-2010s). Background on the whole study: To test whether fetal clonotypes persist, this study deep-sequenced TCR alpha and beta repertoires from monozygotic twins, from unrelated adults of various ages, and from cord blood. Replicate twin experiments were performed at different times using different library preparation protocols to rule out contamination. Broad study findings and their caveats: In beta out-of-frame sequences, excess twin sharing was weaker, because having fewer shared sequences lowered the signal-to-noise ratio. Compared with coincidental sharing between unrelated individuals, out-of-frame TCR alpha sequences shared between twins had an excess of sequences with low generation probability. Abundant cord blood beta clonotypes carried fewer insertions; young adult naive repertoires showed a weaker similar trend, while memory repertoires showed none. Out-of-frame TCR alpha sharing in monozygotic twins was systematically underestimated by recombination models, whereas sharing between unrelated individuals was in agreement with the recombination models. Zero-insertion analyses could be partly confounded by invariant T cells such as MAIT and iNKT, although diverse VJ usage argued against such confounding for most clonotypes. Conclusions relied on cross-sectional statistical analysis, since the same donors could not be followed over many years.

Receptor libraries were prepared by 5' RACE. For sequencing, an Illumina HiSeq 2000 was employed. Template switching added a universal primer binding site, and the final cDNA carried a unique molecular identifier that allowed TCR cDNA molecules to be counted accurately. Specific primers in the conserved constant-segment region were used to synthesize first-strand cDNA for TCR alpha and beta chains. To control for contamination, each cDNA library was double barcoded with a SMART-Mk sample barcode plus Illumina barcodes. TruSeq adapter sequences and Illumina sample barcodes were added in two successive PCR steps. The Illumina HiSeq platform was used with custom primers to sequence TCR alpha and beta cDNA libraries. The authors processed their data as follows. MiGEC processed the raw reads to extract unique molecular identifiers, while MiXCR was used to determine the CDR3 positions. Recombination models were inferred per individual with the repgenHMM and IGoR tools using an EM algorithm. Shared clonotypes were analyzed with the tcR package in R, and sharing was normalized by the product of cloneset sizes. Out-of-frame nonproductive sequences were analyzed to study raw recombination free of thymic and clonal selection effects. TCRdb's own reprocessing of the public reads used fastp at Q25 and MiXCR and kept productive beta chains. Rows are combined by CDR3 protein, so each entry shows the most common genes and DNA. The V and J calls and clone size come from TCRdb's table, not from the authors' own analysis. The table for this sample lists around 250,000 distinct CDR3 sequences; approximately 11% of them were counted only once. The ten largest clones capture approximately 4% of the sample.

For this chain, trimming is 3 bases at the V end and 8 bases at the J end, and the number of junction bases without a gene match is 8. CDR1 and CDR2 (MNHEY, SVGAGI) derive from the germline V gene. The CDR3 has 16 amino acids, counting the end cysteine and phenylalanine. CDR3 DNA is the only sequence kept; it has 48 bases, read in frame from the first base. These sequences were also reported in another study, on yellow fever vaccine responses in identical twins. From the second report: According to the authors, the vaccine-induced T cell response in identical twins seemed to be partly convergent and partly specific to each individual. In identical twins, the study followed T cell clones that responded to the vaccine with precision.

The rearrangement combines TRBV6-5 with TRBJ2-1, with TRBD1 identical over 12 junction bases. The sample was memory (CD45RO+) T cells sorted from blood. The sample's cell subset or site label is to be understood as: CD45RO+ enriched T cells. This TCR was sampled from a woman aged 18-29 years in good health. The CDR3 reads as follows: CASSYGGQGAIDEQFF. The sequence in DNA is TGTGCCAGCAGTTATGGGGGACAGGGGGCGATCGATGAGCAGTTCTTC.